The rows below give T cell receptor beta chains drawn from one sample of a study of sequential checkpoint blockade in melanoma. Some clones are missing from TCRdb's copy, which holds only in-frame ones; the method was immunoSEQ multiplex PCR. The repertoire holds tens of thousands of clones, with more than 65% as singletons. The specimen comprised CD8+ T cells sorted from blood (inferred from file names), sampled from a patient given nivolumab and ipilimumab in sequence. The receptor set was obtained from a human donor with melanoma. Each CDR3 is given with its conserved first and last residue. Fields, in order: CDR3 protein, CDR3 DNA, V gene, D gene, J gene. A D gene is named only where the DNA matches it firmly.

cdr3_aa: CSTMDIYGYTF
cdr3_nt: TGCAGCACGATGGACATCTATGGCTACACCTTC
v_call: TRBV29-1
d_call: .
j_call: TRBJ1-2

cdr3_aa: CATRQANTGELFF
cdr3_nt: TGTGCCACCCGACAGGCGAACACCGGGGAGCTGTTTTTT
v_call: TRBV6-5
d_call: .
j_call: TRBJ2-2

cdr3_aa: CASGGQGKIEQYF
cdr3_nt: TGTGCCAGCGGGGGACAGGGGAAGATCGAGCAGTACTTC
v_call: TRBV28
d_call: TRBD1
j_call: TRBJ2-7

cdr3_aa: CASGGQGLSYEQYF
cdr3_nt: TGTGCCAGCGGAGGACAGGGCCTCTCCTACGAGCAGTACTTC
v_call: TRBV6-5
d_call: TRBD1
j_call: TRBJ2-7

cdr3_aa: CASSLGTGNYEQYF
cdr3_nt: TGTGCCAGCAGTTTAGGGACAGGGAACTACGAGCAGTACTTC
v_call: TRBV27
d_call: TRBD1
j_call: TRBJ2-7

cdr3_aa: CASSLWGSADTQYF
cdr3_nt: TGTGCCAGCAGTTTATGGGGTAGCGCAGATACGCAGTATTTT
v_call: TRBV27
d_call: .
j_call: TRBJ2-3

cdr3_aa: CASSLRGAKNIQYF
cdr3_nt: TGTGCCAGCAGCTTGAGAGGGGCCAAAAACATTCAGTACTTC
v_call: TRBV13
d_call: .
j_call: TRBJ2-4

cdr3_aa: CASSLTSGGYEQYF
cdr3_nt: TGTGCCAGCAGTTTGACTAGCGGGGGCTACGAGCAGTACTTC
v_call: TRBV27
d_call: TRBD2
j_call: TRBJ2-7

cdr3_aa: CASSSRRDTNTEAFF
cdr3_nt: TGTGCCAGCAGCTCACGTCGGGACACCAACACTGAAGCTTTCTTT
v_call: TRBV7-9
d_call: .
j_call: TRBJ1-1

cdr3_aa: CAISADFPDTQYF
cdr3_nt: TGTGCCATCAGTGCAGATTTTCCAGATACGCAGTATTTT
v_call: TRBV10-3
d_call: .
j_call: TRBJ2-3

cdr3_aa: CASSLAGQGDEQFF
cdr3_nt: TGTGCCAGCAGCTTGGCAGGACAGGGGGATGAGCAGTTCTTC
v_call: TRBV5-4
d_call: TRBD1
j_call: TRBJ2-1